This entry lists 9 T cell receptor beta chains sequenced from one sample in a study of cytomegalovirus exposure and HLA in healthy donors. The method was immunoSEQ multiplex PCR; TCRdb's version includes in-frame clones alone and lacks a portion of them. The top ten hold about 1.7% of the sample, which has some 110,000 clones, approximately 89% seen once. The sample taken for sequencing was PBMCs. The receptors shown here come from a man younger than 30 in good health and CMV-seronegative.

The chain employs TRBV19 and TRBJ2-2, with 8 nucleotides matching TRBD1. This CDR3 comprises 15 residues. J was trimmed by 7 bases and V by 4 bases; bases with no gene match: 8. Germline assignment: CDR1 LNHDA and CDR2 SQIVND (reference sequence). CDR3 protein: CASSKTQGAVGELFF. In DNA form, the CDR3 reads TGTGCCAGTAGTAAAACTCAGGGGGCGGTCGGGGAGCTGTTTTTT.

V usage is TRBV6-5 and J usage is TRBJ1-5; D is perhaps TRBD1 (6 bases). CDR3 length equals 15 residues. The germline CDR1 and CDR2 sequences are MNHEY and SVGAGI. The V gene lost 6 bases and the J gene lost 1 base, with 13 bases spanning the gap. CDR3 sequence reads: CASRKQGGSNQPQHF. DNA of the CDR3: TGTGCCAGCAGAAAACAGGGAGGGAGCAATCAGCCCCAGCATTTT.

This clone has more than one count but fewer than ten. CDR3 DNA: TGCGCCAGCAGCCAAGTGGTTACAGGTCTATTTGGAAACACCATATATTTT. Translating gives CASSQVVTGLFGNTIYF. The V and J genes are TRBV4-1 and TRBJ1-3, with TRBD1 as a possible D gene (5 bases). Trimming shortened V by 1 base and J by 3 bases, and 16 bases separated the two germline ends. CDR3 length: 17 residues. The germline V gene has CDR1 MGHRA and CDR2 YSYEKL.

Many counts were recorded for this clone. The rearrangement links TRBV25-1 to TRBJ2-7, with a weak D call TRBD1 (6 bases). Trimming shortened V by 5 bases and J by 6 bases, and 14 bases separated the two germline ends. Germline V gene lookup returns CDR1 MGHDK and CDR2 SYGVNS. This CDR3 is built from 13 residues. The CDR3 is CASSRQGIVEQYF. The CDR3 DNA sequence: TGTGCCAGCAGTCGGCAGGGGATCGTCGAGCAGTACTTC.

The chain combines TRBV7-6 with TRBJ1-1, with TRBD1 as a possible D gene (5 bases). Per germline, CDR1 SGHVS and CDR2 FNYEAQ. Deletions cut 4 bases from V and 1 base from J, with 13 bases between. The CDR3 extends over 15 amino acids. CDR3 bases: TGTGCCAGCAGCTCCAGCAATCAGGGGAACACTGAAGCTTTCTTT. The encoded protein is CASSSSNQGNTEAFF.

This clone was seen only a few times. J is TRBJ2-7 and V is TRBV19, with TRBD2 identical over 8 bases. J gave up 1 base and V 6 bases, and 5 bases lay outside the gene matches. Germline CDR1 reads LNHDA; CDR2 reads SQIVND (reference sequence). The CDR3 covers 14 residues. Written as DNA, the CDR3 is TGTGCCAGTAGCACTAGCGGACATTCCTACGAGCAGTACTTC. It specifies CASSTSGHSYEQYF.

This sequence joins TRBV7-9 and TRBJ2-1; 16 bases agree with TRBD2. V lost 5 bases to trimming and J lost 4 bases; unmatched junction nucleotides: 8. The V gene's germline CDR1 is SEHNR and CDR2 FQNEAQ (reference sequence). CDR3 length equals 18 residues. In DNA, the CDR3 is TGTGCCAGCAGCCCAGGGACTAGCGGGAGGGCCGGGTACAATGAGCAGTTCTTC. Protein product: CASSPGTSGRAGYNEQFF.

This clone was detected only a few times. This CDR3 is also generated by other DNA sequences in the sample. J is TRBJ2-5 and V is TRBV20-1; D unclear. Looked up from germline, CDR1 is DFQATT and CDR2 is SNEGSKA (reference sequence). The CDR3 totals 11 residues. The V end was cut by 0 bases, the J end by 4 bases, with 3 bases between. The CDR3 loop reads CSARDRETQYF. The CDR3 coding sequence is TGCAGTGCTAGAGATCGAGAGACCCAGTACTTC.

The gene calls are TRBV19 and TRBJ2-2; D is possibly TRBD1 (5 bases). The CDR3 extends over 15 amino acids. V was clipped by 6 bases and J by 0 bases, with 11 bases between them. Germline values: CDR1 LNHDA, CDR2 SQIVND (reference sequence). CDR3: CASSPRRANTGELFF. CDR3 nucleotide sequence: TGTGCCAGTAGCCCACGCAGGGCGAACACCGGGGAGCTGTTTTTT.